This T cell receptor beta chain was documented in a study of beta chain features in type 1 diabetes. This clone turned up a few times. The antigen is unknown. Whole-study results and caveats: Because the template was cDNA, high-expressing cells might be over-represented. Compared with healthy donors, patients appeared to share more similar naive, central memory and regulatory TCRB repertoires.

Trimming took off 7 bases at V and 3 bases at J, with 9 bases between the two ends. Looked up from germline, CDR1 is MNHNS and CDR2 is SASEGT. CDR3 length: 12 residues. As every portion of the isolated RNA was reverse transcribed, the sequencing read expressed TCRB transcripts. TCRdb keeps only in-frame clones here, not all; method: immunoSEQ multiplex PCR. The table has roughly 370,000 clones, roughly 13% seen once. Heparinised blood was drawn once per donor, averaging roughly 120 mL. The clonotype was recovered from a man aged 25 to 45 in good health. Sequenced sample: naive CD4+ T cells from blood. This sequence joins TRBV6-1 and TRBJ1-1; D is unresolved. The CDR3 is CASTWSDTEAFF. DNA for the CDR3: TGTGCCAGCACGTGGTCGGACACTGAAGCTTTCTTT.